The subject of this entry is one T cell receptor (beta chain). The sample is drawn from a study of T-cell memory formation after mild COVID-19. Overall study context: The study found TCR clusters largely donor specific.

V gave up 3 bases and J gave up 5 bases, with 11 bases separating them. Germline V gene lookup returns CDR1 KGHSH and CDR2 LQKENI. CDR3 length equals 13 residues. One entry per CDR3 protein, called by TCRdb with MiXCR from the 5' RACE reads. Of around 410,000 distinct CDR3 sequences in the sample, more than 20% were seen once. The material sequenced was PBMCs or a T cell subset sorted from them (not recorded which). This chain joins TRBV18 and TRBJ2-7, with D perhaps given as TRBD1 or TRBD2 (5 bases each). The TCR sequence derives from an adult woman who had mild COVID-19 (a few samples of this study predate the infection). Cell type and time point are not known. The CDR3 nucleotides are TGTGCCAGCTCACCTTGGGGGATAGACGAGCAGTACTTC. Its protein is CASSPWGIDEQYF.